The clone carrying this TCR beta chain was observed many times. Its matching antigen is unknown. The entry originates in a study of T cells in Graves' hyperthyroidism and ophthalmopathy. Regarding the study as a whole: Using 13 V-J features, a model discriminated ophthalmopathy from stable hyperthyroidism. Blood shared most expanded thyroid clonotypes above 0.001.

The study enrolled patients aged 18 to 65 with newly diagnosed hyperthyroidism of under 2 months' duration. Clinical symptoms, serum thyroxine and TRAb, thyroid ultrasound and orbital computed tomography together formed the diagnostic basis. Germline CDR1 and CDR2: SEHNR and FQNEAQ (reference sequence). The CDR3 consists of 17 residues. V was clipped by 4 bases and J by 0 bases, with 17 bases between them. RNA transcripts yielded amplified TCR beta CDR3 regions. During a first-round RT-PCR of the TCR CDR3, the HTBI primer set was used. MiXCR, run by TCRdb on the multiplex PCR reads, gives a single entry per CDR3 protein. The data contain some 770,000 distinct CDR3 sequences, about a sixth of them seen just once; the ten biggest clones take up roughly 8%.

The clonotype comes from a man aged 18 to 29 with Graves' hyperthyroidism. The V call is TRBV7-9, the J call TRBJ2-3, with D perhaps matching TRBD1 (6 bases). The sequenced sample was blood. CDR3 region: CASSSLGGTSSTDTQYF. DNA for the CDR3: TGTGCCAGCAGCTCGTTAGGGGGTACATCTAGCACAGATACGCAGTATTTT.